The clone carrying this TCR beta chain was observed a single time. Trimming stripped 5 bases from V and 5 bases from J, with 10 bases between. Germline CDR1 is MNHEY and CDR2 is SMNVEV (reference sequence). The CDR3 is 13 amino acids. In the authors' methods: Estimation of nucleated cell counts was performed using reference gene primer amplification. Sequencing was performed with immunoSEQ multiplex PCR; in TCRdb, only in-frame clones are kept and a portion is missing. Clone size and V and J calls were adopted from that table, with D and trimming inferred from the DNA. The sample comprises 270,000 or so clones, under 90% of which are singletons, and 3.1% rests with the top ten. The sample comes from a study of blood T cell repertoires in COVID-19. Study-wide context: Spain, Italy and the United States supplied samples that represented acute and convalescent COVID-19. The analysed material was cDNA or gDNA that came from T cells, B-cell-depleted T cells, or PBMCs.

Input material: peripheral blood. The receptor was isolated from a woman in her late teens or twenties with acute or convalescent COVID-19. V and J are TRBV27 and TRBJ2-1; D is possibly TRBD2 (6 bases). CDR3 region: CASSLLADNEQFF. For the CDR3, the DNA is TGTGCCAGCAGTCTACTAGCAGACAATGAGCAGTTCTTC.